This record concerns one TCR beta chain sequence. Antigen unknown. The investigators sampled blood at baseline, at cycle 4 day 1, and at cycle 7 day 1. The assay was immunoSEQ multiplex PCR, and TCRdb's table has in-frame clones only and misses some. The sample holds tens of thousands of clones, 91% seen once. With 7 bases removed from V and 4 bases from J, the gap between germline ends came to 10 bases. The CDR3 totals 11 residues. Germline V gene sequence: CDR1 SQVTM, CDR2 ANQGSEA. The data derive from a study of OX40 agonist ivuxolimab in advanced cancers. Broader study findings: Expanded clones were, on average, more numerous among CD8+ T cells than CD4+.

The chain employs TRBV29-1 and TRBJ2-5; D unclear. The sequencing used CD4+ or CD8+ T cells sorted from blood, collected in a trial of the OX40 agonist ivuxolimab. The source of this sequence is an adult with an advanced solid tumor such as melanoma, head and neck, liver or kidney cancer. The DNA for the CDR3 is TGCAGCGCCCTCTCGCTAGAGACCCAGTACTTC. Translating gives CSALSLETQYF.